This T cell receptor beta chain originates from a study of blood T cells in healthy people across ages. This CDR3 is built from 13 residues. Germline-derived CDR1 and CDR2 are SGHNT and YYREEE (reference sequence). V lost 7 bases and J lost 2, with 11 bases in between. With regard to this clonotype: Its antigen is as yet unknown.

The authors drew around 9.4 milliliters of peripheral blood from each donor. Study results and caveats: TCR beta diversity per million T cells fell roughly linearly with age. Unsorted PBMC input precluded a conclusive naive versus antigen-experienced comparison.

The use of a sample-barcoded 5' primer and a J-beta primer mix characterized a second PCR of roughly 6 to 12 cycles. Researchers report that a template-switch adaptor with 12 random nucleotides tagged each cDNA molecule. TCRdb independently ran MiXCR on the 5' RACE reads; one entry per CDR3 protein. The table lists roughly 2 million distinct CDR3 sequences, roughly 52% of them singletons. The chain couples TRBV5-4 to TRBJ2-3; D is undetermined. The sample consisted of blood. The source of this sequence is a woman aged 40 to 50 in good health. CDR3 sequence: CASADWDTDTQYF. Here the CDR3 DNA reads TGTGCCAGCGCTGATTGGGACACAGATACGCAGTATTTT.